This is a list of T cell receptor beta chains from one sample in a study of blood T cell repertoires in COVID-19. Measured with immunoSEQ multiplex PCR; TCRdb has only the in-frame clones, and not every one. The sample consists of some 290,000 clones, 90% of them appearing once. Sequences were obtained from peripheral blood. These receptors were obtained from a woman aged 40 to 50 with COVID-19, enrolled during active disease. The CDR3 runs from the conserved cysteine through the conserved F or W. Fields, in order: clone size, J gene, D gene, V gene, CDR3 DNA, CDR3 protein. D genes are given only for firm matches. Expanded clones are given a class, and other clones once, few, many or no size at all.

>-|TRBJ2-2|-|TRBV19
TGTGCCAGTTGTAGTACCTCTCGGGACACCGCGAACACCGGGGAGCTGTTTTTT
CASCSTSRDTANTGELFF
>-|TRBJ1-3|-|TRBV7-6
TGTGCCAGCAGCTTAGGGACAGCTAGCTCTGGAAACACCATATATTTT
CASSLGTASSGNTIYF
>-|TRBJ2-1|-|TRBV6-2/TRBV6-3
TGTGCCAGCAGTCCCTGGGTAGCGGAGGACTATGAGCAGTTCTTC
CASSPWVAEDYEQFF
>-|TRBJ2-2|-|TRBV27
TGTGCCAGCACCGGAAGCCGGGCCGGCGGGACCGGGGAGCTGTTTTTT
CASTGSRAGGTGELFF
>-|TRBJ2-7|TRBD2|TRBV6-5
TGTGCCAGCAGTTATGGGGCTAGCGGGAGCTCCTACGAGCAGTACTTC
CASSYGASGSSYEQYF
>once|TRBJ2-7|-|TRBV30
TGTGCCTGGAGTGTACCGGTAACCTACGAGCAGTACTTC
CAWSVPVTYEQYF
>-|TRBJ2-3|TRBD2|TRBV5-1
TGCGCCAGCAGCTTGGGGAGCGGGGGGACAGATACGCAGTATTTT
CASSLGSGGTDTQYF
>-|TRBJ2-3|TRBD2|TRBV6-2/TRBV6-3
TGTGCCAGCAGCCCTCCGGGACTAGCAACAGATACGCAGTATTTT
CASSPPGLATDTQYF
>few|TRBJ1-5|-|TRBV19
TGTGCCGCCCGGACAAGTGGTAATCAGCCCCAGCATTTT
CAARTSGNQPQHF
>-|TRBJ2-7|-|TRBV5-4
TGTGCCAGCAGCTTGACAGGCTACGAGCAGTACTTC
CASSLTGYEQYF
>-|TRBJ1-5|-|TRBV2
TGTGCCAGCAGCGGCGGGATTAGTAGCAATCAGCCCCAGCATTTT
CASSGGISSNQPQHF
>-|TRBJ1-5|-|TRBV19
TGTGCCAGTAGTGTGGACAGCCCTAATCAGCCCCAGCATTTT
CASSVDSPNQPQHF
>-|TRBJ1-5|-|TRBV4-1
TGCGCCAGCAGCCAAGATCCGGGGAGTGCCCATAGCAATCAGCCCCAGCATTTT
CASSQDPGSAHSNQPQHF
>-|TRBJ1-1|-|TRBV19
TGTGCCAGTAGTAAGGGGAAGGGGATGAAAAGGAACACTGAAGCTTTCTTT
CASSKGKGMKRNTEAFF
>-|TRBJ2-2|-|TRBV4-3
TGCGCCAGCAGCCAAGTTGGGCAGGTGAACACCGGGGAGCTGTTTTTT
CASSQVGQVNTGELFF
>-|TRBJ2-7|-|TRBV28
TGTGCCAGCAGTTTATTTAAGATGGCCAACTCCTACGAGCAGTACTTC
CASSLFKMANSYEQYF
>-|TRBJ1-1|TRBD1|TRBV6-2/TRBV6-3
TGTGCCAGCAGCCCCCACCTGACAGGGTCGGGGACTGAAGCTTTCTTT
CASSPHLTGSGTEAFF
>-|TRBJ2-3|TRBD2|TRBV4-3
TGCGCCAGCAGCCAAGCCTGGGGGGGTGGAGGCACAGATACGCAGTATTTT
CASSQAWGGGGTDTQYF
>-|TRBJ2-7|TRBD2|TRBV2
TGTGCCAGCAGTGAAAAGGGTCGATCGGCCGGGAGGGGCTACGAGCAGTACTTC
CASSEKGRSAGRGYEQYF
>-|TRBJ1-1|TRBD1|TRBV5-1
TGCGCCAGCAGCTCACGGACAGGGGGGAACACTGAAGCTTTCTTT
CASSSRTGGNTEAFF
>-|TRBJ2-7|-|TRBV5-4
TGTGCCAGCAGCTTCGGTCCAGGGAACTACGAGCAGTACTTC
CASSFGPGNYEQYF
>-|TRBJ2-1|TRBD1|TRBV12-5
TGTGCTAGTGCCCTAGACAGGGCCAATGAGCAGTTCTTC
CASALDRANEQFF
>-|TRBJ2-7|-|TRBV7-9
TGTGCCAGCAGCTTAACGGGAGTCAGCAGCTACGAGCAGTACTTC
CASSLTGVSSYEQYF
>-|TRBJ1-5|TRBD1|TRBV4-2
TGTGCCAGCAGCCAACCAAGGACAGGGGGTAGCAATCAGCCCCAGCATTTT
CASSQPRTGGSNQPQHF
>once|TRBJ2-5|-|TRBV9
TGTGCCAGCAGCGTGGGGGGGACAGGTGGAGCGACCCAGTACTTC
CASSVGGTGGATQYF
>-|TRBJ2-7|-|TRBV7-2
TGTGCCAGCAGCTTACGGGAAGGCTTCAGCTCCTACGAGCAGTACTTC
CASSLREGFSSYEQYF
>-|TRBJ2-3|-|TRBV4-2
TGTGCCAGCAGCCATCCAGAGGGGGACCGCACAGATACGCAGTATTTT
CASSHPEGDRTDTQYF
>-|TRBJ2-5|-|TRBV6-2/TRBV6-3
TGTGCCAGCAGTAGTAGACAGCCCCCGGGTATGGAGACCCAGTACTTC
CASSSRQPPGMETQYF
>-|TRBJ1-5|-|TRBV2
TGTGCCAGCAGGGCGGGTGCTTCCCGCATCGGCCCCCAGCATTTT
CASRAGASRIGPQHF
>-|TRBJ2-2|-|TRBV6-4
TGTGCCAGCAGTGCCCAAGGACAGACCACCGGGGAGCTGTTTTTT
CASSAQGQTTGELFF
>-|TRBJ1-2|-|TRBV19
TGTGCCAGTAGTCCTGTTATGTTCGCTAACTATGGCTACACCTTC
CASSPVMFANYGYTF
>-|TRBJ1-4|-|TRBV21-1
TGTGCCAGCACCAAGGAGGGTTTAAACGAAAAACTGTTTTTT
CASTKEGLNEKLFF
>-|TRBJ1-1|-|TRBV4-3
TGCGCCAGCAGCCAAAAACGGGTTTCTGAAGCTTTCTTT
CASSQKRVSEAFF